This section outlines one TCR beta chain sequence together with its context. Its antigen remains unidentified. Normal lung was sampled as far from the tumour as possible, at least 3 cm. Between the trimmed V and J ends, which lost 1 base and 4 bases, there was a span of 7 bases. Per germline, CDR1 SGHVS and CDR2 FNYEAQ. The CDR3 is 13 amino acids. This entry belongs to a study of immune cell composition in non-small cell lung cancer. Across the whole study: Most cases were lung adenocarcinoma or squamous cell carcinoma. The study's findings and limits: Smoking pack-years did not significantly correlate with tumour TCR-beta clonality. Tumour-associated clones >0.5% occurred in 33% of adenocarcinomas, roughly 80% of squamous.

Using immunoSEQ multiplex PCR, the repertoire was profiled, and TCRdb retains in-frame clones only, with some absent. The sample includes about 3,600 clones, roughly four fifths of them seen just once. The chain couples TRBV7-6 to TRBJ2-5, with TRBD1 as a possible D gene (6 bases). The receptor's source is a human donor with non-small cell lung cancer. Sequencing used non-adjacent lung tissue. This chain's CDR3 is CASSLGGRETQYF. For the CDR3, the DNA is TGTGCCAGCAGCTTAGGGGGGCGAGAGACCCAGTACTTC.